These T cell receptor beta chains were read from a single sample in a study of CD4+ T cells in melanoma. Assay: immunoSEQ multiplex PCR; the TCRdb copy retains only in-frame clones and omits some. The sample has about 50,000 clones, 85% to 90% seen once. Input material: peripheral blood. These TCRs come from a human donor with melanoma. Each CDR3 is given with its conserved first and last residue. Each record gives: D gene, clone size, J gene, V gene, CDR3 protein, CDR3 DNA. A D gene is named only where the DNA matches it firmly. Clone size is not always given. Where it is, it says once, few, many or a class for expanded clones.

d_call: TRBD1
clone_size: NA
j_call: TRBJ2-3
v_call: TRBV7-8
cdr3_aa: CASSRPPGQFVNTDTQYF
cdr3_nt: TGTGCCAGCAGCCGACCCCCGGGACAGTTCGTCAATACAGATACGCAGTATTTT

d_call: TRBD1
clone_size: NA
j_call: TRBJ2-1
v_call: TRBV4-3
cdr3_aa: CASSQAGTGDSNEQFF
cdr3_nt: TGCGCCAGCAGCCAAGCGGGGACAGGGGATAGCAATGAGCAGTTCTTC

d_call: NA
clone_size: NA
j_call: TRBJ1-1
v_call: TRBV10-3
cdr3_aa: CAIIGERNTEAFF
cdr3_nt: TGTGCCATCATCGGTGAGCGGAACACTGAAGCTTTCTTT

d_call: NA
clone_size: NA
j_call: TRBJ1-1
v_call: TRBV10-2
cdr3_aa: CASRGRLDTEAFF
cdr3_nt: TGCGCCAGCCGGGGAAGGTTGGACACTGAAGCTTTCTTT

d_call: NA
clone_size: few
j_call: TRBJ2-7
v_call: TRBV5-1
cdr3_aa: CASSIGQTYEQYF
cdr3_nt: TGCGCCAGCAGCATAGGGCAGACCTACGAGCAGTACTTC

d_call: NA
clone_size: few
j_call: TRBJ1-1
v_call: TRBV7-6
cdr3_aa: CASSLAYQDREAFF
cdr3_nt: TGTGCCAGCAGCTTAGCATACCAGGACAGAGAAGCTTTCTTT

d_call: NA
clone_size: once
j_call: TRBJ1-5
v_call: TRBV2
cdr3_aa: CASSIRQPQHF
cdr3_nt: TGTGCCAGCAGTATTCGCCAGCCCCAGCATTTT

d_call: NA
clone_size: NA
j_call: TRBJ1-1
v_call: TRBV15
cdr3_aa: CATSRDPIFEAFF
cdr3_nt: TGTGCCACCAGCAGAGACCCCATTTTTGAAGCTTTCTTT

d_call: NA
clone_size: NA
j_call: TRBJ1-2
v_call: TRBV6-5
cdr3_aa: CASSYSRDFNYGYTF
cdr3_nt: TGTGCCAGCAGTTACTCAAGGGACTTTAACTATGGCTACACCTTC

d_call: TRBD1
clone_size: NA
j_call: TRBJ2-7
v_call: TRBV5-8
cdr3_aa: CASSPTGGIDEQYF
cdr3_nt: TGTGCCAGCAGCCCGACAGGGGGGATCGACGAGCAGTACTTC

d_call: TRBD2
clone_size: NA
j_call: TRBJ2-1
v_call: TRBV4-1
cdr3_aa: CASSQDREAGAPYNEQFF
cdr3_nt: TGCGCCAGCAGCCAGGACCGGGAAGCGGGGGCACCCTACAATGAGCAGTTCTTC

d_call: NA
clone_size: NA
j_call: TRBJ2-7
v_call: TRBV6-4
cdr3_aa: CASRKARVEPYEQYF
cdr3_nt: TGTGCCAGCAGGAAAGCGAGGGTGGAACCCTACGAGCAGTACTTC

d_call: TRBD1
clone_size: NA
j_call: TRBJ2-3
v_call: TRBV27
cdr3_aa: CASRPPGQGFTDTQYF
cdr3_nt: TGTGCCAGCAGGCCTCCGGGACAGGGCTTCACAGATACGCAGTATTTT

d_call: TRBD2
clone_size: NA
j_call: TRBJ2-7
v_call: TRBV7-2
cdr3_aa: CASSLNFWGGYEQYF
cdr3_nt: TGTGCCAGCAGCTTAAATTTCTGGGGGGGCTACGAGCAGTACTTC

d_call: TRBD1
clone_size: once
j_call: TRBJ2-1
v_call: TRBV15
cdr3_aa: CATSRRGQGSEQFF
cdr3_nt: TGTGCCACCAGCAGACGGGGACAGGGGAGCGAGCAGTTCTTC

d_call: NA
clone_size: NA
j_call: TRBJ2-1
v_call: TRBV27
cdr3_aa: CASSLMVGGYNEQFF
cdr3_nt: TGTGCCAGCAGTTTAATGGTGGGGGGATACAATGAGCAGTTCTTC